The next 29 T cell receptor beta chains were all read from a single sample in a study of blood T cell repertoires in COVID-19. Here immunoSEQ multiplex PCR was the method, and the copy in TCRdb shows in-frame clones only, minus some. The table records 150,000 to 200,000 clones, 89% of them present only once. The sample was peripheral blood. These receptors were collected from a man in his late teens or twenties who had recovered from COVID-19.

V gene TRBV2 combines with J gene TRBJ1-5; 9 bases line up with TRBD1. V dropped 6 bases and J dropped 3; count of bases not matched to a gene: 12. This CDR3 comprises 17 residues. Per germline, CDR1 SNHLY and CDR2 FYNNEI. CDR3 DNA sequence: TGTGCCAGCAGCCTAAGGACAGGGGAGCGGGTCAATCAGCCCCAGCATTTT. Its protein is CASSLRTGERVNQPQHF.

Of note for this clone: The same CDR3 also results from other DNA sequences found in this sample. The genes are TRBV27 and TRBJ1-1, with a weak D call TRBD1 (5 bases). The CDR3 length is 13 residues. V lost 5 bases to trimming and J lost 2 bases, with 9 bases between them. CDR1 and CDR2 from the germline V gene are MNHEY and SMNVEV (reference sequence). The CDR3 DNA sequence: TGTGCCAGCAGTACCACAGGAAACACTGAAGCTTTCTTT. Translating gives CASSTTGNTEAFF.

The chain employs TRBV28 and TRBJ1-2; D is ambiguous. Trimming removed 6 bases from V and 7 bases from J, with 18 bases in between. Germline values: CDR1 MDHEN, CDR2 SYDVKM. The CDR3 is 14 residues long. CDR3 in amino acids: CASRAGAGLRGYTF. CDR3 bases: TGTGCCAGCAGAGCCGGAGCGGGATTACGTGGCTACACCTTC.

With regard to this clone: Other DNA variants within this sample encode the same CDR3. The rearrangement uses TRBV18 and TRBJ2-7; 11 bases fit TRBD1. The CDR3 spans 14 residues. The J segment lost 2 bases and the V segment lost 6 bases, leaving 3 bases of the junction unmatched. Germline-derived CDR1 and CDR2 are KGHSH and LQKENI. CDR3 nucleotides: TGTGCCAGCTCCCCGGGACAGGGGGCCTACGAGCAGTACTTC. Translation: CASSPGQGAYEQYF.

This chain uses TRBV7-9 with TRBJ1-1; 8 bases are shared with TRBD1. Trimming removed 1 base from V and 7 bases from J; junction bases left unmatched: 5. The germline V gene encodes CDR1 SEHNR and CDR2 FQNEAQ (reference sequence). The CDR3 covers 14 residues. For the CDR3, the DNA is TGTGCCAGCAGCTTAGGACGGGACAGGAGTGAAGCTTTCTTT. Protein: CASSLGRDRSEAFF.

This rearrangement joins TRBV5-5 to TRBJ2-5, with D perhaps TRBD1 (5 bases). The germline V gene has CDR1 SGHKS and CDR2 YYEKEE (reference sequence). The CDR3 loop spans 12 amino acids. V lost 1 base, J lost 5 bases, and 6 bases lay in between. CDR3 DNA: TGTGCCAGCAGCTTGACAGGCGAGACCCAGTACTTC. It is translated as CASSLTGETQYF.

The rearrangement uses TRBV6-2 or TRBV6-3 and TRBJ1-2; TRBD1 is a possible D gene (5 bases). Trimming removed 2 bases from V and 6 bases from J, with 16 bases in between. Germline values: CDR1 MNHEY, CDR2 SVGEGT. This CDR3 has 15 amino acids. In DNA form, the CDR3 reads TGTGCCAGCAGTTACGATCCAGGGAGGGTGGATGGCTACACCTTC. It codes for CASSYDPGRVDGYTF.

This chain uses TRBV19 with TRBJ2-2; 13 positions agree with TRBD2. The CDR3 sequence is 14 residues long. Germline-derived CDR1 and CDR2 are LNHDA and SQIVND (reference sequence). J lost 10 bases, V lost 4 bases, and 3 bases had no gene match. The CDR3 region has the DNA TGTGCCAGTAGTAAGACTAGCGGGAGGACGGAGCTGTTTTTT. Encoded protein: CASSKTSGRTELFF.

The chain employs TRBV3-1 (or the pseudogene TRBV3-2) and TRBJ2-1; 7 bases match TRBD2. CDR3 length equals 15 residues. The V and J ends lost 4 bases and 4 bases, in that order; junction bases with no gene match: 7. Germline V CDR1 and CDR2: LGHDT, YNNKEL (reference sequence). The CDR3 loop reads CASSPPGTNYNEQFF. CDR3 in DNA: TGTGCCAGCAGCCCCCCCGGGACTAATTACAATGAGCAGTTCTTC.

This clone turned up a few times. The chain links TRBV29-1 to TRBJ2-2, with D maybe TRBD1 (6 bases). The V end lost 7 bases, the J end lost 0 bases, and 9 bases lay between the germline ends. There are 13 residues in the CDR3. In germline, CDR1 is SQVTM, CDR2 ANQGSEA. The CDR3 region is CSAGTTNTGELFF. The DNA for the CDR3 is TGCAGCGCCGGGACAACGAACACCGGGGAGCTGTTTTTT.

The chain recombines TRBV9 with TRBJ2-2, with TRBD1 matching over 9 bases. The germline V gene has CDR1 SGDLS and CDR2 YYNGEE. CDR3 size: 17 residues. The V gene end was trimmed by 4 bases and the J gene end by 1 base; junction bases not matched to a gene: 8. The CDR3 sequence is CASSFHRGQMNTGELFF. The CDR3 nucleotides read TGTGCCAGCAGCTTCCACAGGGGGCAGATGAACACCGGGGAGCTGTTTTTT.

The chain combines TRBV2 with TRBJ1-1; the D is unclear. CDR1 is SNHLY, CDR2 FYNNEI, per germline. CDR3 length: 11 residues. Trimming pared 4 bases from V and 8 bases from J, leaving 8 bases between. Written as DNA, the CDR3 is TGTGCCAGCAGTGTGAAGCAAGAAGCTTTCTTT. It yields the protein CASSVKQEAFF.

This clone came up once. The genes are TRBV28 and TRBJ1-3, with D unresolved. The V gene's germline CDR1 is MDHEN and CDR2 SYDVKM. The CDR3 has 14 residues. The V end lost 3 bases, the J end lost 7 bases, and 13 bases lay between the germline ends. DNA for the CDR3: TGTGCCAGCAGTTTGCTCGGGGATGGCAACACCATATATTTT. Translated: CASSLLGDGNTIYF.

This clone has just one count. V and J are TRBV27 and TRBJ1-2; weak D call: TRBD1 (6 bases). Germline lookup yields CDR1 MNHEY and CDR2 SMNVEV (reference sequence). CDR3 length: 13 amino acids. V was clipped by 3 bases and J by 5 bases, with 10 bases between them. In nucleotides, the CDR3 is TGTGCCAGCAGTTTGAACAGGGAATATGGCTACACCTTC. Protein: CASSLNREYGYTF.

The chain employs TRBV6-2 or TRBV6-3 and TRBJ2-7; 7 positions match TRBD1. Unmatched junction bases numbered 9, after V lost 6 bases and J lost 1 base. The CDR3 sequence is 15 residues long. The germline V gene has CDR1 MNHEY and CDR2 SVGEGT. CDR3 in amino acids: CASSYTGEASYEQYF. Written as DNA, the CDR3 is TGTGCCAGCAGCTATACAGGGGAAGCATCCTACGAGCAGTACTTC.

This rearrangement joins TRBV6-6 to TRBJ2-3, with 9 bases lining up with TRBD1. The germline gives CDR1 MNHNY, CDR2 SVGAGI (reference sequence). The CDR3 consists of 16 residues. The trim removed 5 bases at V and 8 bases at J, leaving 14 bases unmatched. In DNA, the CDR3 is TGTGCCAGCAGTCACAGAAGGGGACAGGGCGCGGGTACGCAGTATTTT. This gives the protein CASSHRRGQGAGTQYF.

The CDR3 loop reads CASSLDRGEQYF. CDR3 bases: TGTGCCAGCAGTTTAGACAGGGGCGAGCAGTACTTC. The chain joins TRBV28 to TRBJ2-7; TRBD1 matches 8 bases. The V and J ends lost 2 bases and 6 bases, in that order; junction bases with no gene match: 0. Germline V CDR1 and CDR2: MDHEN, SYDVKM. CDR3 size: 12 residues.

In this sample, this clone turned up once. The gene calls are TRBV19 and TRBJ2-7; the match to TRBD1 covers 10 bases. Per the germline V gene, CDR1 is LNHDA and CDR2 is SQIVND (reference sequence). Trimming cost V 6 bases and J 3 bases; bases outside gene matches: 5. The CDR3 runs 14 residues. For the CDR3, the DNA is TGTGCCAGTAGCGCGGGACAGGGGAGCTACGAGCAGTACTTC. Its protein product is CASSAGQGSYEQYF.

V is TRBV6-5 and J is TRBJ2-3; tentatively, D is TRBD2 (5 bases). The CDR3 is made up of 14 amino acids. Germline CDR1 is MNHEY and CDR2 is SVGAGI. The V and J ends lost 8 bases and 0 bases respectively, with 12 bases between them. In DNA form, the CDR3 reads TGTGCCAGCGAGGGCGGCGGTAGCACAGATACGCAGTATTTT. It codes for CASEGGGSTDTQYF.

The rearrangement uses TRBV5-1 and TRBJ2-2; no clear D gene. The ends were cut back, 1 base at V and 6 bases at J, with 13 bases in the middle. The CDR3 consists of 15 residues. The germline V gene has CDR1 SGHRS and CDR2 YFSETQ. CDR3 bases: TGCGCCAGCAGCTTGATGGTAGCTGGTCCCGGGGAGCTGTTTTTT. The encoded protein is CASSLMVAGPGELFF.

The chain joins TRBV19 to TRBJ2-1; TRBD2 matches 8 bases. Trimming took 1 base from V and 3 from J; bases not matched to a gene: 5. Germline V lookup: CDR1 LNHDA, CDR2 SQIVND (reference sequence). CDR3 size: 16 residues. The CDR3 DNA reads as TGTGCCAGTAGTATAGCGGGAGGGGCGTACTACAATGAGCAGTTCTTC. It specifies CASSIAGGAYYNEQFF.

This chain joins TRBV23-1 and TRBJ1-2, with a weak D call TRBD1 (5 bases). TRBV23-1 is recorded as an ORF, its role being uncertain. V lost 7 bases and J lost 7, with 10 bases in between. This CDR3 has 11 amino acids. The DNA for the CDR3 is TGCGCCAGCATGTCAGGGCTTGGCTACACCTTC. This gives the protein CASMSGLGYTF.

The chain joins TRBV6-5 to TRBJ2-2; 9 bases are a match to TRBD2. The trim removed 6 bases at V and 3 bases at J, leaving 5 bases unmatched. CDR3 length: 15 residues. Germline lookup yields CDR1 MNHEY and CDR2 SVGAGI. CDR3 protein: CASRAGGPYTGELFF. The CDR3 DNA follows: TGTGCCAGCAGAGCGGGAGGCCCCTACACCGGGGAGCTGTTTTTT.

This clone was seen a single time. This chain links TRBV10-3 with TRBJ2-3, with TRBD2 matching over 9 bases. The J segment lost 4 bases and the V segment lost 3 bases, leaving 5 bases of the junction unmatched. Germline CDR1 and CDR2: ENHRY and SYGVKD. This CDR3 has 15 residues. The CDR3 DNA reads as TGTGCCATCAGTGAACAGCGGGAGGTTGCAGATACGCAGTATTTT. It is translated as CAISEQREVADTQYF.

The chain is built from TRBV7-9 and TRBJ2-2, with TRBD2 matching over 11 bases. V gave up 6 bases and J gave up 7 bases; unmatched junction bases: 16. The germline CDR1 and CDR2 sequences are SEHNR and FQNEAQ (reference sequence). This CDR3 is 18 amino acids long. The CDR3 DNA follows: TGTGCCAGCAGACCCGGGACGGTACTAGCGGGAGAGATCGGGGAGCTGTTTTTT. This translates into CASRPGTVLAGEIGELFF.

The rearrangement links TRBV15 to TRBJ2-1; maybe TRBD2 (5 bases). Germline assignment: CDR1 LNHNV and CDR2 YYDKDF (reference sequence). The CDR3 has 15 amino acids. Trimming left V 5 bases short and J 2 bases short, with 13 bases between. CDR3 residues: CATSVCLAPYNEQFF. The DNA of the CDR3 is TGTGCCACCAGCGTTTGCCTAGCCCCCTACAATGAGCAGTTCTTC.

The V and J genes are TRBV5-4 and TRBJ2-3; TRBD2 might be the D (5 bases). CDR1 is SGHNT, CDR2 YYREEE, per germline (reference sequence). This CDR3 region has 16 residues. Trimming stripped 7 bases from V and 0 bases from J, with 18 bases between. The CDR3 nucleotides read TGTGCCAGCCCGAGCCCAAGGAGCGGCAGCACAGATACGCAGTATTTT. This encodes CASPSPRSGSTDTQYF. Combining the CDR3 with reference TRBV5-4 and TRBJ2-3 gives the whole variable domain ETGVTQSPTHLIKTRGQQVTLRCSSQSGHNTVSWYQQALGQGPQFIFQYYREEENGRGNFPPRFSGLQFPNYSSELNVNALELDDSALYLCASPSPRSGSTDTQYFGPGTRLTVL.

The gene calls are TRBV10-3 and TRBJ2-3; a possible D gene is TRBD1 (6 bases). The V and J ends lost 3 bases and 0 bases respectively, with 7 bases between them. Germline V gene sequence: CDR1 ENHRY, CDR2 SYGVKD. The CDR3 is 14 residues long. The CDR3 DNA sequence: TGTGCCATCAGTGAAGGACAGAGCACAGATACGCAGTATTTT. Translation: CAISEGQSTDTQYF.

In DNA form, the CDR3 reads TGCGCCAGCAGCGAAGCCCTCGGGACAGGGGATGGCTACACCTTC. This sequence encodes CASSEALGTGDGYTF. The genes are TRBV4-3 and TRBJ1-2; 10 bases map to TRBD1. V shed 5 bases and J 6 bases; nucleotides not matched to a gene: 9. The CDR3 contains 15 residues. Looked up from germline, CDR1 is LGHNA and CDR2 is YSLEER.